This T cell receptor beta chain was captured by sequencing in a study of blood T cell repertoires in COVID-19. Study-wide background: From the United States, Italy and Spain came samples of acute and convalescent COVID-19. Nucleic acid was either cDNA or gDNA, and it came from T cells, B-cell-depleted T cells, or PBMCs.

Per the study methods: Estimation of nucleated cell counts was performed using reference gene primer amplification. The assay was immunoSEQ multiplex PCR, and TCRdb's table has in-frame clones only and misses some. The V and J calls and clone size were taken over from that table, and D and trimming were inferred from the DNA. This table has approximately 70,000 clones, more than 75% appearing once. In this sample, this clone turned up a few times. Germline V gives CDR1 SEHNR, CDR2 FQNEAQ (reference sequence). This CDR3 is 15 amino acids long. Trimming left V 0 bases short and J 7 bases short, with 12 bases between.

This sequence was found in a human donor in a cohort sampled during active COVID-19. The specimen sequenced was peripheral blood. The J gene is TRBJ1-4, the V gene TRBV7-9, with D perhaps matching TRBD1 (5 bases). As DNA, the CDR3 is TGTGCCAGCAGCTTAGCCCAGGGAACGGGTGAAAAACTGTTTTTT. Its translation: CASSLAQGTGEKLFF.